The rows below give T cell receptor beta chains drawn from one sample of a study of blood T cell repertoires in COVID-19. The method was immunoSEQ multiplex PCR; TCRdb's version includes in-frame clones alone and lacks a portion of them. The profile shows about 32,000 clones, approximately 90% of them singletons. Sequencing was performed on peripheral blood. The receptors come from a man aged 45 to 65 with active or convalescent COVID-19. Both conserved end residues are part of each CDR3. D genes are given only for firm matches. Some rows have no size entry. The others give once, few or many, or a class for an expanded clone.

j_call | clone_size | v_call | d_call | cdr3_nt | cdr3_aa
TRBJ2-7 | once | TRBV19 | . | TGTGCCAGTAGTATCCAGGACAAAGCCCTTTACGAGCAGTACTTC | CASSIQDKALYEQYF
TRBJ2-7 | few | TRBV28 | . | TGTGCCAGCAGTTTGTTCAGGGGACATTACTCCTACGAGCAGTACTTC | CASSLFRGHYSYEQYF
TRBJ1-4 | . | TRBV18 | TRBD1 | TGTGCCAGCTCACCGACAGGGAATAATGAAAAACTGTTTTTT | CASSPTGNNEKLFF
TRBJ2-7 | . | TRBV11-2 | TRBD1 | TGTGCCAGCAGCCGACAGGGATGGTACGAGCAGTACTTC | CASSRQGWYEQYF
TRBJ2-3 | . | TRBV15 | TRBD1 | TGTGCCACCAGCAGAGATGGGACAGTAGCTACAGATACGCAGTATTTT | CATSRDGTVATDTQYF
TRBJ2-1 | . | TRBV10-3 | TRBD1 | TGTGCCATCGGGACAGATTCCTCCTACAATGAGCAGTTCTTC | CAIGTDSSYNEQFF
TRBJ2-5 | once | TRBV7-2 | . | TGTGCCAGCAGCTTCGACCGAGCGGGCCTCCAAGAGACCCAGTACTTC | CASSFDRAGLQETQYF
TRBJ1-4 | . | TRBV5-4 | TRBD1 | TGTGCCAGCAGCCGAAGCGGACAGGGGAATGAAAAACTGTTTTTT | CASSRSGQGNEKLFF
TRBJ2-1 | few | TRBV4-1 | . | TGCGCCAGCAGCCAAGAAGACAATTGGGAGTTCAATGAGCAGTTCTTC | CASSQEDNWEFNEQFF
TRBJ2-2 | . | TRBV6-2/TRBV6-3 | TRBD1 | TGTGCCAGCAGTTCAACAGGGGGCGTCTCCCTCGGGGAGCTGTTTTTT | CASSSTGGVSLGELFF
TRBJ2-7 | . | TRBV7-9 | . | TGTGCCAGCAGGAGAATATCGGACATGGAGCAGTACTTC | CASRRISDMEQYF
TRBJ2-7 | . | TRBV4-2 | TRBD2 | TGTGCCAGCAGCCCTACAGGCCTAGCGGGAGGACCACCCTACGAGCAGTACTTC | CASSPTGLAGGPPYEQYF
TRBJ2-3 | . | TRBV10-3 | . | TGTGCCATCAGTCGCACAGGGGGGGGTGATACGCAGTATTTT | CAISRTGGGDTQYF
TRBJ1-5 | . | TRBV4-3 | . | TGCGCCAGCAGCCAAGACAGGGTTAGCAATCAGCCCCAGCATTTT | CASSQDRVSNQPQHF
TRBJ2-3 | . | TRBV4-3 | . | TGCGCCAGCAGCCAAGAAGGAAGGGGGGGGAGGGGGAGGACAGATACGCAGTATTTT | CASSQEGRGGRGRTDTQYF
TRBJ2-7 | . | TRBV5-1 | . | TGCGCCAGCAGCTCCAGGGTCGGCAGCTCCTACGAGCAGTACTTC | CASSSRVGSSYEQYF
TRBJ2-1 | . | TRBV30 | . | TGTGCCTACTTATCGGGGGTATCCTACAATGAGCAGTTCTTC | CAYLSGVSYNEQFF
TRBJ2-7 | . | TRBV5-1 | . | TGCGCCAGCAGCTTCGGGGGTCCTGGCGAGCAGTACTTC | CASSFGGPGEQYF
TRBJ2-3 | . | TRBV10-3 | . | TGTGCCATCAGTGCCGGGAAAGCAGTTAGCACAGATACGCAGTATTTT | CAISAGKAVSTDTQYF
TRBJ2-7 | once | TRBV9 | TRBD2 | TGTGCCAGCAGCGAGGGGACTAGCGAGTCCTACGAGCAGTACTTC | CASSEGTSESYEQYF
TRBJ1-4 | . | TRBV28 | TRBD1 | TGTGCCAGCAGTTTGGGGGACAGCCCGTATGAAAAACTGTTTTTT | CASSLGDSPYEKLFF
TRBJ2-6 | . | TRBV24-1 | TRBD2 | TGTGCCGTCGCGGGGGGCGGCCCTGCATCTGGGGCCAACGTCCTGACTTTC | CAVAGGGPASGANVLTF
TRBJ1-1 | . | TRBV12-3/TRBV12-4 | TRBD1 | TGTGCCAGCAGCCAAACTAGACAGGGGGCAGCTTTCTTT | CASSQTRQGAAFF
TRBJ1-1 | . | TRBV30 | TRBD1 | TGTGCCTGGAAGGACAGGGTGAACACTGAAGCTTTCTTT | CAWKDRVNTEAFF
TRBJ1-2 | . | TRBV5-1 | . | TGCGCCAGCAGCCAACAGAGCAACTATGGCTACACCTTC | CASSQQSNYGYTF
TRBJ2-5 | . | TRBV7-8 | . | TGTGCCAGCAGCTTTGGAGCAGGGAAGCAAGAGACCCAGTACTTC | CASSFGAGKQETQYF
TRBJ2-7 | . | TRBV6-1 | . | TGTGCCAGCAGTGGAGCATATCTTTCCTTCTCCTACGAGCAGTACTTC | CASSGAYLSFSYEQYF
TRBJ2-1 | . | TRBV2 | TRBD1 | TGTGCCAGCAGTGACCAGACAGGGGGAACTTACAATGAGCAGTTCTTC | CASSDQTGGTYNEQFF
TRBJ1-4 | few | TRBV30 | . | TGTGCTTCGGAGACACGGGGGGTTCGAGAAAAACTGTTTTTT | CASETRGVREKLFF
TRBJ2-1 | few | TRBV28 | TRBD2 | TGTGCCAGCAGCCCCTCACTAGCGGGAGTGGAGCAGTTCTTC | CASSPSLAGVEQFF
TRBJ1-1 | . | TRBV7-9 | . | TGTGCCAGCAGCCTCGGTCTAACGAACACTGAAGCTTTCTTT | CASSLGLTNTEAFF
TRBJ2-3 | . | TRBV15 | . | TGTGCCACCAGCAGAGATGTGCTATCCACGCAGTATTTT | CATSRDVLSTQYF
TRBJ2-7 | . | TRBV10-3 | . | TGTGCCATCAGTAAGCAGGAAACGTACGAGCAGTACTTC | CAISKQETYEQYF
TRBJ2-5 | . | TRBV5-1 | TRBD2 | TGCGCCAGCAGCTCACCTGGACTAGAAGAGACCCAGTACTTC | CASSSPGLEETQYF
TRBJ1-4 | . | TRBV28 | . | TGTGCCAGCAGTTTAGGGCAGACAACTAATGAAAAACTGTTTTTT | CASSLGQTTNEKLFF
TRBJ1-3 | . | TRBV11-2 | . | TGTGCCAGCACCCTTTACGGGACAATCTCTGGAAACACCATATATTTT | CASTLYGTISGNTIYF
TRBJ2-3 | . | TRBV30 | . | TGTGCCTGGAGTGGCGGCGTGAAGGGGGGGGTCACAGATACGCAGTATTTT | CAWSGGVKGGVTDTQYF
TRBJ2-3 | . | TRBV29-1 | . | TGCAGCGTTGACGGCGGGAGCACAGATACGCAGTATTTT | CSVDGGSTDTQYF
TRBJ2-7 | . | TRBV13 | TRBD1 | TGTGCCAGCAGCTCGGGACAGGGAAATTTGCGCGAGCAGTACTTC | CASSSGQGNLREQYF
TRBJ2-2 | few | TRBV7-9 | TRBD1 | TGTGCCAGCAGCTTAGAGACAGGGGACACCGGGGAGCTGTTTTTT | CASSLETGDTGELFF
TRBJ2-1 | . | TRBV4-1 | TRBD1 | TGCGCCAGCAGTCAATCGACAGGGCTAATCTACAATGAGCAGTTCTTC | CASSQSTGLIYNEQFF
TRBJ2-3 | . | TRBV5-6 | TRBD2 | TGTGCCAGCAGCTTGGACGTGGGAGGGCGCACAGATACGCAGTATTTT | CASSLDVGGRTDTQYF
TRBJ2-5 | . | TRBV29-1 | . | TGCAGCGTTGAATCACAGCCACAAGAGACCCAGTACTTC | CSVESQPQETQYF
TRBJ2-5 | . | TRBV19 | TRBD2 | TGTGCCAGTAGTAGCGCTACGACTAGCGGCCAAGAGACCCAGTACTTC | CASSSATTSGQETQYF
TRBJ2-2 | . | TRBV9 | TRBD2 | TGTGCCAGCAGCCCAGGGCTAGGACTAGCGGGAGGGGCCGGGGAGCTGTTTTTT | CASSPGLGLAGGAGELFF
TRBJ1-6 | few | TRBV13 | TRBD1 | TGTGCCAGCAGCTTCGGACAGGGGAGCTCACCCCTCCACTTT | CASSFGQGSSPLHF
TRBJ2-1 | . | TRBV25-1 | TRBD1 | TGTGCCAGCAGTGACCTCGGGACAGGGGGCGGTGAGCAGTTCTTC | CASSDLGTGGGEQFF
TRBJ2-5 | few | TRBV7-2 | . | TGTGCCAGCAGCCCAGGCGGGGCCCGTCAAGAGACCCAGTACTTC | CASSPGGARQETQYF
TRBJ2-7 | . | TRBV4-3 | TRBD2 | TGCGCCAGCAGCCAAGGAAGCGGGACCGGACCCTACGAGCAGTACTTC | CASSQGSGTGPYEQYF
TRBJ2-7 | few | TRBV6-1 | TRBD2 | TGTGCCAGCAGTGGGAAGCCGGGACTAGCGGGCGAACGGGTCTACGAGCAGTACTTC | CASSGKPGLAGERVYEQYF
TRBJ2-2 | few | TRBV2 | TRBD1 | TGTGCCAGCAGTGATGGGGACAGGGGTAACACCGGGGAGCTGTTTTTT | CASSDGDRGNTGELFF
TRBJ1-1 | . | TRBV2 | . | TGTGCCAGCAGAGGACAAACCACTGAAGCTTTCTTT | CASRGQTTEAFF